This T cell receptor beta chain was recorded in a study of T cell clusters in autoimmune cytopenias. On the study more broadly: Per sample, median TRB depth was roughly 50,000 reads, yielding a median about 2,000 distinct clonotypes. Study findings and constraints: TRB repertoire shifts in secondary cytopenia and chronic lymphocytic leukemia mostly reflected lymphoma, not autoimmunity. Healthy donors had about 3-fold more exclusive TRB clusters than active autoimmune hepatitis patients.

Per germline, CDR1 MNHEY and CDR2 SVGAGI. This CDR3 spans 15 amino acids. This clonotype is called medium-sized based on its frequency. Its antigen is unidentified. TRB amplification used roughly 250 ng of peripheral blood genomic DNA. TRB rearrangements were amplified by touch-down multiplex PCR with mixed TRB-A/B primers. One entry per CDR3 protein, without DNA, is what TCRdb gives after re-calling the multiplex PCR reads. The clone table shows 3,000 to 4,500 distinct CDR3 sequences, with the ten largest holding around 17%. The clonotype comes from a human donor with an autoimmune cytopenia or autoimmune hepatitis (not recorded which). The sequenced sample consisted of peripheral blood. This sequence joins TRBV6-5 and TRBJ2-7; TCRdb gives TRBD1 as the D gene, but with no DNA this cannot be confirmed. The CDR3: CASSGRDRGTYEQYF.